The TCR beta chain under discussion was sequenced for a study of T cell responses to AZD1222 COVID-19 vaccine. Broader study findings: Only six or seven AZD1222 recipients tested seropositive at baseline. Increased Spike-specific TCR breadth and depth were observed after two AZD1222 doses. CD4 TCRs covered the whole spike, strongest at regions 160-218 and 743-854.

The CDR3 has 15 amino acids. CDR1 is ENHRY and CDR2 is SYGVKD in the germline V gene. V lost 1 base to trimming and J lost 4 bases, with 11 bases between them. This table comes from immunoSEQ multiplex PCR, and its TCRdb copy is limited to in-frame clones, with some not included. The table has under 110,000 clones, about 90% seen once. For this clone: As yet, its antigen is unknown.

The rearrangement joins TRBV10-3 to TRBJ1-3; possibly TRBD1 for D (5 bases). The receptor was isolated from an adult in good health. The material was peripheral blood, obtained on day 0 of AZD1222 vaccination. DNA of the CDR3: TGTGCCATCAGTGAGTATAGGGACCGAGGAAACACCATATATTTT. This encodes CAISEYRDRGNTIYF.